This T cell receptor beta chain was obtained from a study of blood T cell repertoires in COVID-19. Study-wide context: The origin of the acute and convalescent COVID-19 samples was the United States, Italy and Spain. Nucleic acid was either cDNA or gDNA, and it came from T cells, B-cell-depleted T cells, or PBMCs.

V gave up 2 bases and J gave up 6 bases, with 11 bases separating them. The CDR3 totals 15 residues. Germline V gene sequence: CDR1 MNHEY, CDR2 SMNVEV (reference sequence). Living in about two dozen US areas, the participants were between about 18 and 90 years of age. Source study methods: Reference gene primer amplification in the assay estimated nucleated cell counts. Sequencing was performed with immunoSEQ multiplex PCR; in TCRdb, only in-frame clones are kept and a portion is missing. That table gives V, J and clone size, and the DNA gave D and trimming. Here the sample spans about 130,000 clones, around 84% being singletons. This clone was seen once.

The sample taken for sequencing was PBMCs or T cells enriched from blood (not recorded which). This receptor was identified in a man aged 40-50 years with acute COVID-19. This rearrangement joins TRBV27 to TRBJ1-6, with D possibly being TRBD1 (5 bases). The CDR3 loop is CASSLTWQGNSPLHF. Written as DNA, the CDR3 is TGTGCCAGCAGTTTAACCTGGCAGGGTAATTCACCCCTCCACTTT.